Listed below are T cell receptor beta chains from one sample, sequenced in a study of Tregs in tolerant kidney transplant recipients. The data were produced by immunoSEQ multiplex PCR, yet TCRdb's version contains in-frame clones alone and is incomplete. The sample yields nearly 95,000 clones, approximately 93% seen once. This material consisted of CD4+ T cells from blood, taken before the transplant. The receptors here all came from a human donor who received a combined kidney and bone marrow transplant. Both conserved end residues are part of each CDR3. D genes are given only for firm matches. Clone sizes are given selectively: once, few, many, or a class where the clone is expanded.

j_call	d_call	v_call	clone_size	cdr3_nt	cdr3_aa
TRBJ2-6	NA	TRBV6-1	NA	TGTGCCAGCGTCTATCTGGGGGCCAACGTCCTGACTTTC	CASVYLGANVLTF
TRBJ2-3	TRBD2	TRBV12-5	NA	TGTGCTAGTGGTTTGGGGTCAGCCGGGGGGTTCGGTACAGATACGCAGTATTTT	CASGLGSAGGFGTDTQYF
TRBJ1-4	TRBD1	TRBV29-1	NA	TGCAGCGTTGCGGGACAGGGGAATGAAAAACTGTTTTTT	CSVAGQGNEKLFF
TRBJ2-5	TRBD2	TRBV2	NA	TGTGCCACTTCATATGCGACTAGCGTCTACCAAGAGACCCAGTACTTC	CATSYATSVYQETQYF
TRBJ2-1	NA	TRBV29-1	once	TGCAGCGCCTCACTGCGGACTTTCTCCTACAATGAGCAGTTCTTC	CSASLRTFSYNEQFF
TRBJ2-5	TRBD2	TRBV19	NA	TGTGCCAGTAGCCCCGGGACTACCGGGGGAGAGACCCAGTACTTC	CASSPGTTGGETQYF
TRBJ2-4	NA	TRBV5-4	NA	TGTGCCAGCAGCGCCAGTACAGGGAGAACTAGGTACTTC	CASSASTGRTRYF
TRBJ1-3	TRBD1	TRBV5-1	few	TGCGCCAGCAGCAGGGGGACAGGGAGTTCCGGAAACACCATATATTTT	CASSRGTGSSGNTIYF
TRBJ2-7	NA	TRBV6-1	NA	TGTGCCAGCAGTGAAGAGCAGCGGAAGCAGTACTTC	CASSEEQRKQYF
TRBJ1-1	NA	TRBV11-2	NA	TGTGCCAGCAACGCCGGTCGGCCGGGCACTGAAGCTTTCTTT	CASNAGRPGTEAFF
TRBJ2-2	NA	TRBV9	NA	TGTGCCAGCAGCGTAAACCCTCGGTCCACCGGGGAGCTGTTTTTT	CASSVNPRSTGELFF
TRBJ2-7	TRBD2	TRBV27	NA	TGTGCCAGCAGTTTCGGCGGGAAGCGGGGTTACGAGCAGTACTTC	CASSFGGKRGYEQYF
TRBJ1-1	NA	TRBV10-3	NA	TGTGCCATCAAGAACGGCGGACAATACACTGAAGCTTTCTTT	CAIKNGGQYTEAFF
TRBJ1-5	NA	TRBV6-5	NA	TGTGCCAGCAGAAAACAAAGACTGAGCAATCAGCCCCAGCATTTT	CASRKQRLSNQPQHF
TRBJ2-5	NA	TRBV27	NA	TGTGCCAGCAGTCCTCGGGGGGAGACCCAGTACTTC	CASSPRGETQYF
TRBJ2-7	NA	TRBV5-1	NA	TGCGCCAGCAGCCTAATAGAGGGTTACGAGCAGTACTTC	CASSLIEGYEQYF
TRBJ1-5	NA	TRBV6-1	NA	TGTGCCAGCAGAATCGAGGGTAATCAGCCCCAGCATTTT	CASRIEGNQPQHF
TRBJ2-7	NA	TRBV11-3	NA	TGTGCCAGCAGCTTGGAAGGGGGCTCCTACGAGCAGTACTTC	CASSLEGGSYEQYF
TRBJ2-7	TRBD1	TRBV5-1	NA	TGCGCCAGCAGTATTGGGACAGGGATCTCCTACGAGCAGTACTTC	CASSIGTGISYEQYF
TRBJ1-5	NA	TRBV27	NA	TGTGCCAGCCGGCGTACCCTAGCGAATCAGCCCCAGCATTTT	CASRRTLANQPQHF
TRBJ1-2	NA	TRBV11-2	NA	TGTGCCAGCAGCTTAGTGGGGGGAGAGTCTGGCTACACCTTC	CASSLVGGESGYTF
TRBJ2-1	NA	TRBV19	NA	TGTGCCAGTAGTATTTCCGGGACAACCTTGGATGAGCAGTTCTTC	CASSISGTTLDEQFF
TRBJ2-4	NA	TRBV23-1	NA	TGCGCCAGCAGTCACCCTGGGACTGGGACGAACAAAAACATTCAGTACTTC	CASSHPGTGTNKNIQYF
TRBJ1-1	TRBD1	TRBV5-1	NA	TGCGCCAGCAGCTTGAGGACAGGGTTGAACACTGAAGCTTTCTTT	CASSLRTGLNTEAFF
TRBJ2-7	TRBD1	TRBV28	NA	TGTGCCAGTTCCGCCTGGACAGGGAAATACGAGCAGTACTTC	CASSAWTGKYEQYF
TRBJ1-3	NA	TRBV25-1	once	TGTGCCAGCAGTGAACAGGGGTTATCTGGAAACACCATATATTTT	CASSEQGLSGNTIYF
TRBJ2-1	TRBD2	TRBV6-6	NA	TGTGCCAGCAGTTACATGGCTAGCGGGCATAATGAGCAGTTCTTC	CASSYMASGHNEQFF
TRBJ2-7	TRBD1	TRBV11-3	once	TGTGCCAGCAGCGGTACCGGACAGGCCCCCTACGAGCAGTACTTC	CASSGTGQAPYEQYF